This passage covers 3 T cell receptor beta chains from one sample sequenced in a study of CD8 T cells in Susac syndrome. Random hexamers were used to reverse transcribe the RNA input (about 0.45 to 1 ug). In TCRdb, the immunoSEQ multiplex PCR reads were re-called with MiXCR into one record per CDR3 protein. The sample lists 250,000 to 300,000 distinct CDR3 sequences; about 89% were seen once. Sequences were obtained from CD8+ T cells from PBMCs. The receptor source for this set is a human donor with multiple sclerosis.

The V call is TRBV20-1, the J call TRBJ2-1; no definite D call. From germline, CDR1 is DFQATT and CDR2 SNEGSKA (reference sequence). The CDR3 is 13 amino acids. Trimming shortened V by 3 bases and J by 2 bases, and 8 bases separated the two germline ends. CDR3 in amino acids: CSASDGTYNEQFF. The CDR3 DNA reads as TGCAGTGCTAGTGATGGGACCTACAATGAGCAGTTCTTC.

The CDR3 region is CSARDRGSPINQPQHF. CDR3 coding DNA: TGCAGTGCTCGGGACAGGGGATCACCAATCAATCAGCCCCAGCATTTT. V usage is TRBV20-1 and J usage is TRBJ1-5, with TRBD1 matching 10 bases. The CDR3 is 16 residues long. Germline trimming cut 5 bases from V and 3 bases from J; bases unmatched to any gene: 10. Germline loops: CDR1 DFQATT, CDR2 SNEGSKA (reference sequence).

The genes are TRBV19 and TRBJ1-5, with D maybe TRBD1 (5 bases). This CDR3 spans 15 amino acids. Germline CDR1 is LNHDA and CDR2 is SQIVND (reference sequence). V gave up 5 bases and J gave up 4 bases, with 15 bases separating them. CDR3 protein: CASSVGARGNQPQHF. For the CDR3, the DNA is TGTGCCAGTAGTGTCGGGGCCCGAGGGAATCAGCCCCAGCATTTT.